This T cell receptor (beta chain) stems from a study of blood T cells in healthy people across ages. Per the germline V gene, CDR1 is PRHDT and CDR2 is FYEKMQ (reference sequence). Unmatched junction bases numbered 16, after V lost 5 bases and J lost 7 bases. This CDR3 is built from 18 residues. The second PCR ran roughly 7 to 11 cycles with a sample-barcoded 5' primer and J-beta primers. TCRdb ran MiXCR on the 5' RACE reads and lists one entry per CDR3 protein. The table has about 1,000,000 distinct CDR3 sequences, 35% to 50% seen once; the top ten hold 18%. This clonotype was recorded a few times. The sequenced sample was blood. This TCR was sampled from a woman aged 60-75 years in good health. The chain is built from TRBV13 and TRBJ2-4; 11 positions agree with TRBD2. As DNA, the CDR3 is TGTGCCAGCAGCCTACGTCCCCAACTAGCGGGAGCTATGAACATTCAGTACTTC. The encoded protein is CASSLRPQLAGAMNIQYF. The whole variable domain, remainder taken from reference TRBV13 and TRBJ2-4, is AAGVIQSPRHLIKEKRETATLKCYPIPRHDTVYWYQQGPGQDPQFLISFYEKMQSDKGSIPDRFSAQQFSDYHSELNMSSLELGDSALYFCASSLRPQLAGAMNIQYFGAGTRLSVL.